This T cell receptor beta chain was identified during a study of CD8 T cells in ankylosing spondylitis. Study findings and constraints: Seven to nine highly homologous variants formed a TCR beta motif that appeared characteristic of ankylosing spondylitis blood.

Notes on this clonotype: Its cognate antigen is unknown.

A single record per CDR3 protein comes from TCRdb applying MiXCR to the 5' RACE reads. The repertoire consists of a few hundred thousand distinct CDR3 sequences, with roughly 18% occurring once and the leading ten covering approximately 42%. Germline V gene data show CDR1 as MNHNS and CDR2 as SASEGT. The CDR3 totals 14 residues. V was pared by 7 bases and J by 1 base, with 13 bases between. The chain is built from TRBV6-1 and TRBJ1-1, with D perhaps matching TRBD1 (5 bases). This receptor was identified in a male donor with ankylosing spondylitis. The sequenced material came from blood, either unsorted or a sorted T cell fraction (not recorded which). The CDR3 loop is CASIPGGGNTEAFF. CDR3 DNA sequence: TGTGCCAGCATTCCCGGGGGGGGGAACACTGAAGCTTTCTTT.